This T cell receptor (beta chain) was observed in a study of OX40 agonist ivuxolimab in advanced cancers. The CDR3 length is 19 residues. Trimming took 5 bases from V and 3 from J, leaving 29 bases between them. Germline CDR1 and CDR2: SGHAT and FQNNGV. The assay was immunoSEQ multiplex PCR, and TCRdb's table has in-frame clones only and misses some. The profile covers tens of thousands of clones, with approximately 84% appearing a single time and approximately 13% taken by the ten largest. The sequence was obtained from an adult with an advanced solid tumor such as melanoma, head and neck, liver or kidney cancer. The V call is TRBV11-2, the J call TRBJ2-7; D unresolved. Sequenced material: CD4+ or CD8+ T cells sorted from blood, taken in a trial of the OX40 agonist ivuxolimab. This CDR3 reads CASSPNRAVGFGSNYEQYF. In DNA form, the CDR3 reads TGTGCCAGCAGCCCCAATCGGGCAGTTGGGTTTGGGTCTAACTACGAGCAGTACTTC.